Below, 3 T cell receptor beta chains from the same sample are listed, as sequenced in a study of radiation and T cells in renal cell carcinoma (dated by TCRdb to 2020 to 2021). The receptor library was made with the immunoSEQ multiplex PCR assay. In TCRdb, the immuneACCESS table is reduced to in-frame sequences with V and J assigned. These tables do not hold every clone; where another copy was compared, an unresolved V gene accounts for under half, and the others remain unexplained. In all, the sample holds 120,000 or so clones, and 75% to 90% of those were seen once. Jointly, the top ten make up 1.5% to 2% of the sample. The time point label of this sample denotes: blood 2 weeks post-SBRT. This sample's treatment or condition label indicates: 15 Gy SBRT to primary tumor, nephrectomy 4 weeks later. Sequenced here: blood, sampled from a patient whose treatment included radiotherapy and nephrectomy. These receptors were taken from a woman aged 55-70 years with renal cell carcinoma.

The chain links TRBV7-9 to TRBJ2-3, with 7 bases identical to TRBD2. Trimming removed 4 bases from V and 0 bases from J; junction bases left unmatched: 4. This CDR3 is built from 15 residues. Per germline, CDR1 SEHNR and CDR2 FQNEAQ (reference sequence). CDR3 loop: CASSSASGSTDTQYF. The DNA of the CDR3 is TGTGCCAGCAGCTCTGCTAGCGGTAGCACAGATACGCAGTATTTT. Supplemented by reference TRBV7-9 and TRBJ2-3, the full variable domain reads DTGVSQNPRHKITKRGQNVTFRCDPISEHNRLYWYRQTLGQGPEFLTYFQNEAQLEKSRLLSDRFSAERPKGSFSTLEIQRTEQGDSAMYLCASSSASGSTDTQYFGPGTRLTVL.

The V and J genes are TRBV7-9 and TRBJ2-5, with a weak D call TRBD1 (5 bases). Deletions cut 0 bases from V and 1 base from J, with 15 bases between. Germline CDR1 is SEHNR and CDR2 is FQNEAQ (reference sequence). This CDR3 comprises 17 residues. This chain's CDR3 is CASSLAYAQDIQETQYF. Written as DNA, the CDR3 is TGTGCCAGCAGCTTAGCCTATGCTCAGGACATCCAAGAGACCCAGTACTTC.

This chain joins TRBV2 and TRBJ2-1; no reliable D call. CDR1 SNHLY and CDR2 FYNNEI come from the germline V gene. This CDR3 is built from 17 residues. Trimming removed 0 bases at V and 3 bases at J, with 15 bases between. The CDR3 DNA reads TGTGCCAGCAGTGAAGCGCTTGTGGCACTTCACTACAATGAGCAGTTCTTC. Protein: CASSEALVALHYNEQFF.